This TCR beta chain emerged from a study of shared clonotypes between healthy human individuals. The CDR3 has 17 residues. J lost 2 bases, V lost 1 base, and 9 bases had no gene match. The germline V gene encodes CDR1 SEHNR and CDR2 FQNEAQ (reference sequence). Study-wide results and caveats: Genetic and exposure-history diversity was limited by the few donors.

Concerning this clone itself: Its antigen is currently unknown.

Data came from immunoSEQ multiplex PCR; TCRdb stores just in-frame clones and leaves some out. The sample lists about 490,000 clones, approximately 80% occurring once. The chain has TRBV7-9 and TRBJ2-7; 9 bases agree with TRBD2. This clonotype was obtained from a woman between 35 and 50 years old in good health. Some clones in this sample may be carry-over from other donors' samples. Sequenced material: PBMCs. CDR3 protein: CASSLDGGSGRAYEQYF. CDR3 DNA sequence: TGTGCCAGCAGCTTAGATGGTGGTAGCGGGAGAGCCTACGAGCAGTACTTC.